This T cell receptor (beta chain) was found in a study of T cell responses to AZD1222 COVID-19 vaccine (dated by TCRdb to the early 2020s). Notes on the research overall: AZD1222 recipients with second doses at about 4 weeks or about 12 weeks were pooled, because spike-specific TCR depth and breadth did not differ between schedules. TCR sequencing covered fewer than 250 trial participants: some 210 given two doses of AZD1222 and 26 given two doses of MenACWY control vaccine. Trial participants were enrolled by age into subgroups of 18-55, 56-69 and 70-plus years, and about 150, 27 and 61 TCR-sequenced participants, respectively, were included in these subgroups.

The sample's time point label, decoded: baseline before first vaccination. Samples from vaccinated people were obtained from the UK trials COV001 and COV002, which included a single-blind randomized controlled phase 2/3 trial of AZD1222 (ChAdOx1 nCoV-19) in healthy adults. For TCRbeta chain sequencing, PBMC samples were collected from trial participants at day 0 and at day 28 after the second dose. From the germline V gene, CDR1 is MNHEY and CDR2 is SVGAGI. Including cysteine and phenylalanine, the CDR3 has 15 amino acids. Here the CDR3 DNA is all that survives: 45 bases in frame from base 1. The germline V end is reduced by 2 bases and the J end by 5 bases; junction bases left unmatched: 4. As regards this clone: Its antigen remains unidentified. No much larger clone is present one base from it, and per-base qualities are unavailable.

The CDR3 regions of human TCRbeta chains were analyzed by immunosequencing. The authors' analysis ran thus. Repertoire TCRs were checked for matches against a reference library of SARS-CoV-2-specific TCRs that had been generated using the MIRA antigen-specificity platform. Breadth meant the fraction of unique TCRs that were SARS-CoV-2-associated, whereas depth meant the fraction of total T cells that were SARS-CoV-2-associated. Using the MIRA data, each spike-specific TCR was mapped to the spike region that the TCR reacts to and placed in a CD4 or CD8 class. Log10-transformed breadth and depth values were compared by one-way ANOVA with Sidak's multiple comparisons tests. TCRdb's version of the immuneACCESS table is confined to in-frame rearrangements and falls short of the full clone set. An unresolved V gene accounts for under half of the shortfall where checked; the remainder is of unknown origin. V, J and clone size are taken as reported in that table, and D and trimming were inferred from the DNA itself. The sample contains approximately 100,000 clones, 92% of them found a single time. 1.2% of the sample belongs to the ten largest clones.

Points the paper makes about the study in general: Because no day 14 peak-response samples were available, the repertoires could be characterized only after the peak T cell response. Participants were mostly white British and included more females than males, and it was suggested by the authors that clonal diversity may have been underestimated. Reportedly, almost half of the unique spike-specific TCRs recognized epitopes lying outside the regions that are mutated in the B.1.351 and B.1.1.7 variants. The whole spike protein was spanned by vaccine-associated CD4 TCRs, and dominant responses were seen in regions 160-218 and 743-854. Spike-specific TCR breadth and depth rose significantly after two AZD1222 doses compared with day 0 and with MenACWY recipients. Conclusions about previously exposed vaccinees are limited, since just five to seven AZD1222 recipients were seropositive for SARS-CoV-2 at baseline. In the small 56-69-year group, the increase in depth fell short of significance, most likely because of low power.

Recombination connected TRBV6-5 to TRBJ2-7, with 12 middle bases fitting TRBD1. This specimen consisted of peripheral blood, obtained on day 0 of AZD1222 vaccination. The sequence was obtained from an adult in good health. In nucleotide form, the sequence is TGTGCCAGCAGTTACGGGGACAGGGGGCCCCACGAGCAGTACTTC. This sequence encodes CASSYGDRGPHEQYF.